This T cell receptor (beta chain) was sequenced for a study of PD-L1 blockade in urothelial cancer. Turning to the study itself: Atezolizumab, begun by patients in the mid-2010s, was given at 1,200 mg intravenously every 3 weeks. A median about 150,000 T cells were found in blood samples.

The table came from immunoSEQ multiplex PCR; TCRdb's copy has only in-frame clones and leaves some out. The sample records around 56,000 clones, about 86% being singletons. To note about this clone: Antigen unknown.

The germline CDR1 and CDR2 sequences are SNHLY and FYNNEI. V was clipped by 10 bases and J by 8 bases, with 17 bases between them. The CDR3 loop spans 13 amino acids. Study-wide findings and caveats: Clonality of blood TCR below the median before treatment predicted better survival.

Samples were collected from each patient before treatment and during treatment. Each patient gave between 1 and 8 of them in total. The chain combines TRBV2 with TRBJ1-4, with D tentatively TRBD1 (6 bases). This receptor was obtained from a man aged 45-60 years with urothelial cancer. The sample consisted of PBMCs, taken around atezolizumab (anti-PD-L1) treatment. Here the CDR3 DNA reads TGTGCCAATAACAGGGCAGGAGGCGAAAAACTGTTTTTT. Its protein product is CANNRAGGEKLFF.